This T cell receptor beta chain comes out of a study of PD-1 blockade in classical Hodgkin lymphoma. Trimming pared 6 bases from V and 0 bases from J, leaving 4 bases between. The CDR3 is 12 amino acids. Per the germline V gene, CDR1 is MGHDK and CDR2 is SYGVNS. Each of the patients experienced relapse following autologous stem cell transplantation, and their brentuximab vedotin exposure differed. There are a few counts of this clone. Libraries were prepared by immunoSEQ multiplex PCR; TCRdb keeps only in-frame clonotypes and omits some of them. The sample has 22,000 or so clones; around three quarters are singletons.

The TCR was taken from a human donor with classical Hodgkin lymphoma. Source: peripheral blood mononuclear cells (PBMCs), taken before the second cycle of nivolumab. The rearrangement joins TRBV25-1 to TRBJ2-3; D is undetermined. The CDR3 DNA reads as TGTGCCAGCAGCCCTAGCACAGATACGCAGTATTTT. Translation: CASSPSTDTQYF.